This TCR beta chain is from a study of cytomegalovirus exposure and HLA in healthy donors. Study-wide results and limits: Versus the approximately 700-donor mean, an Asian-associated ancestry cluster reportedly showed fewer N-insertions in a later analysis. Common viral pathogens (according to a later analysis) appeared linked to several of the most significant clusters. Owing to their indistinguishability, certain V segments, notably TRBV6-2 and TRBV6-3, were excluded. V- and J-gene trimming in TCR beta was tied to a missense DCLRE1C variant by an analysis performed later.

Germline-derived CDR1 and CDR2 are SQVTM and ANQGSEA. Trimming took 3 bases from V and 1 from J, leaving 10 bases between them. The CDR3 covers 13 residues. The PCR contained 60 Vbeta and 13 Jbeta primers. The repertoire was sequenced with immunoSEQ multiplex PCR; TCRdb's copy has only in-frame clones and lacks some. The sample includes under 200,000 clones, 82% of them seen just once. For this clone: The antigen is unknown.

The rearrangement uses TRBV29-1 and TRBJ2-7; a possible D gene is TRBD1 (5 bases). The specimen was PBMCs. The receptor comes from a man over 45 in good health and CMV-seropositive. The CDR3 here is CSVEVGLSYEQYF. The CDR3 nucleotides are TGCAGCGTTGAGGTGGGGCTATCCTACGAGCAGTACTTC.